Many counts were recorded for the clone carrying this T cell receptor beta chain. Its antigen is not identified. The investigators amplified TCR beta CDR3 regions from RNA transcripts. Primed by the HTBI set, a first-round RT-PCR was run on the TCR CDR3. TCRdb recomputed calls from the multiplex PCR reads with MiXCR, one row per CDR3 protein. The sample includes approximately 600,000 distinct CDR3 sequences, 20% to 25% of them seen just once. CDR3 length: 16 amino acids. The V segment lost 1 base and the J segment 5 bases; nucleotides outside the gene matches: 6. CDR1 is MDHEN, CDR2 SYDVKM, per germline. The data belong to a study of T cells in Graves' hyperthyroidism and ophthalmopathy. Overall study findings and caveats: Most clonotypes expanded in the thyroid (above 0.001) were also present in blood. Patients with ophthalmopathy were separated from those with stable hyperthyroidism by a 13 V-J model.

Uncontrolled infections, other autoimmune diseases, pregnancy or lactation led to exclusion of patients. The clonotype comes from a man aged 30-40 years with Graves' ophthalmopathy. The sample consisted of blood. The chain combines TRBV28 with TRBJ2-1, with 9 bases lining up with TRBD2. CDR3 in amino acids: CASSLLWLAGNNEQFF. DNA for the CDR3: TGTGCCAGCAGTTTATTATGGCTAGCGGGGAACAATGAGCAGTTCTTC.